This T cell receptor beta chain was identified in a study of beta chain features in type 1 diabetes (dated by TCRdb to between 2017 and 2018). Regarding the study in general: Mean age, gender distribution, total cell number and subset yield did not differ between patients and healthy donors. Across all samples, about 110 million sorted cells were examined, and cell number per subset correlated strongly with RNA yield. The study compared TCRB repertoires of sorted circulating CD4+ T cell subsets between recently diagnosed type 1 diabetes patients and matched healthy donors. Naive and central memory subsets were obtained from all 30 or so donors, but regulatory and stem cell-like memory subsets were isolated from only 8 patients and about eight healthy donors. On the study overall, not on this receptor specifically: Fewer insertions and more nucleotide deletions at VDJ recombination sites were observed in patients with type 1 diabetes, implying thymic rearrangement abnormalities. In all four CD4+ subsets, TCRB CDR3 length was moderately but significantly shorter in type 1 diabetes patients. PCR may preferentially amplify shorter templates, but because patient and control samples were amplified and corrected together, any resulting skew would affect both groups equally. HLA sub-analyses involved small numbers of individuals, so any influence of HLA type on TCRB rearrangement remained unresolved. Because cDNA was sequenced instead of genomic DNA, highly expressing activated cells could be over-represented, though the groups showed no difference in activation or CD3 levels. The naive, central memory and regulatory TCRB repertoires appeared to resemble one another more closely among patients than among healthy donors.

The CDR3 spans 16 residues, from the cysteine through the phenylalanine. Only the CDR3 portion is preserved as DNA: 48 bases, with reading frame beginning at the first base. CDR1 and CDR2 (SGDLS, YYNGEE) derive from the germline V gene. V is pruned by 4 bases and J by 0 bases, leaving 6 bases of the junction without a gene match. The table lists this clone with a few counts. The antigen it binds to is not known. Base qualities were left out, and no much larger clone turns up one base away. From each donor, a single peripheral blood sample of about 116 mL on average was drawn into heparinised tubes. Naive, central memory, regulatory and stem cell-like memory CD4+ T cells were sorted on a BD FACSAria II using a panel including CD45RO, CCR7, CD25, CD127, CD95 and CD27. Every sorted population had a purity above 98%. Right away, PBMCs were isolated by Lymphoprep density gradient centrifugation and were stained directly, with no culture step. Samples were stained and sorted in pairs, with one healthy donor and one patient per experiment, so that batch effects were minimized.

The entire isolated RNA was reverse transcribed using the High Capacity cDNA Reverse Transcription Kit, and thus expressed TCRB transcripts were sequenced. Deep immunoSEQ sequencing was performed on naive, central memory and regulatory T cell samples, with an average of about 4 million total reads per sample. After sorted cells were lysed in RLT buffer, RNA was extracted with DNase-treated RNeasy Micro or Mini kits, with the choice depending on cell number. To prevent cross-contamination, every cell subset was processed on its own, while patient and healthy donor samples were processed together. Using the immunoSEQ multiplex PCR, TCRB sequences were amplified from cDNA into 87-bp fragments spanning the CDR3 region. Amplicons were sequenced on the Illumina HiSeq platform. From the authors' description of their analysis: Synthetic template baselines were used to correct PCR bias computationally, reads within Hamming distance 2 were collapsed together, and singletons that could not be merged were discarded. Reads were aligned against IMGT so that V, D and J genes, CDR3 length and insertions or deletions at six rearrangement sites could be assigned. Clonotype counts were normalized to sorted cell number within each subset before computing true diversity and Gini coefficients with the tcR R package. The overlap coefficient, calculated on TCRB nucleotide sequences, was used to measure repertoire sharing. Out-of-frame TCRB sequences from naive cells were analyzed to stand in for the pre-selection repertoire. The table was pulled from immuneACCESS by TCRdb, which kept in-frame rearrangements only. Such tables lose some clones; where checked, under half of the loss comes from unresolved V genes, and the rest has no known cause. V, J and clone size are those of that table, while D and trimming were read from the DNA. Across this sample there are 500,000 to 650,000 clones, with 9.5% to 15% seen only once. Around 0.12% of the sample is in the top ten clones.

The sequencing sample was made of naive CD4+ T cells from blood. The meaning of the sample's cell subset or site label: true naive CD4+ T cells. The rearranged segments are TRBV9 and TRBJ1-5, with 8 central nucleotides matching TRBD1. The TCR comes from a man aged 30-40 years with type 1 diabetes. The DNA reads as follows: TGTGCCAGCAGCTCAGGACAGGGCTCTAGCAATCAGCCCCAGCATTTT. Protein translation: CASSSGQGSSNQPQHF.